This T cell receptor (beta chain) was observed in a study of identical twins. The study, taken as a whole, reports: The degree of excess twin sharing was weaker in beta out-of-frame sequences.

This clonotype has more than one count but fewer than ten. The antigen remains undetermined. TCRdb re-analysed the 5' RACE reads in MiXCR, keeping a single row per CDR3 protein. The data contain about 920,000 distinct CDR3 sequences, around an eighth of them singletons. Germline CDR1 reads SGHNT; CDR2 reads YYREEE (reference sequence). This CDR3 region has 14 residues. V dropped 0 bases and J dropped 2 bases, with 9 bases sitting between them. The same specimen was also included in a second study, on yellow fever vaccine responses in identical twins.

The sequenced material came from PBMCs. The source is a woman aged 18-35 years in good health. The V and J genes are TRBV5-4 and TRBJ2-7; no definite D call. CDR3 DNA sequence: TGTGCCAGCAGCTTGGGCCAGAACCCCTACGAGCAGTACTTC. Amino acid sequence: CASSLGQNPYEQYF.